This T cell receptor beta chain was found in a study of cytomegalovirus exposure and HLA in healthy donors. General study findings and limits: In a later analysis, compared with equally common non-associated chains, HLA-associated beta chains were more expanded. DRB1 showed the most TCR associations and HLA-C the fewest in a later analysis, as rates varied by HLA locus. When presence/absence was analysed, sequencing depth was taken to be roughly uniform across donors.

Germline values: CDR1 SGHAT, CDR2 FQNNGV. The V end lost 5 bases, the J end lost 4 bases, and 9 bases lay between the germline ends. The CDR3 has 14 residues. Researchers ran the PCR with 60 Vbeta and 13 Jbeta primers. TCRdb keeps only in-frame clones here, not all; method: immunoSEQ multiplex PCR. The repertoire holds 200,000 to 250,000 clones, with more than 80% as singletons. Worth noting for this clone: Its target is unknown.

Input material: PBMCs. This TCR derives from a man aged 25 to 45 in good health and CMV-seronegative. The chain links TRBV11-2 to TRBJ2-6; D is undetermined. CDR3 amino acids: CASSTNLGANVLTF. CDR3 bases: TGTGCCAGCAGCACAAACCTGGGGGCCAACGTCCTGACTTTC. Full variable domain (missing parts from reference TRBV11-2 and TRBJ2-6): EAGVAQSPRYKIIEKRQSVAFWCNPISGHATLYWYQQILGQGPKLLIQFQNNGVVDDSQLPKDRFSAERLKGVDSTLKIQPAKLEDSAVYLCASSTNLGANVLTFGAGSRLTVL.